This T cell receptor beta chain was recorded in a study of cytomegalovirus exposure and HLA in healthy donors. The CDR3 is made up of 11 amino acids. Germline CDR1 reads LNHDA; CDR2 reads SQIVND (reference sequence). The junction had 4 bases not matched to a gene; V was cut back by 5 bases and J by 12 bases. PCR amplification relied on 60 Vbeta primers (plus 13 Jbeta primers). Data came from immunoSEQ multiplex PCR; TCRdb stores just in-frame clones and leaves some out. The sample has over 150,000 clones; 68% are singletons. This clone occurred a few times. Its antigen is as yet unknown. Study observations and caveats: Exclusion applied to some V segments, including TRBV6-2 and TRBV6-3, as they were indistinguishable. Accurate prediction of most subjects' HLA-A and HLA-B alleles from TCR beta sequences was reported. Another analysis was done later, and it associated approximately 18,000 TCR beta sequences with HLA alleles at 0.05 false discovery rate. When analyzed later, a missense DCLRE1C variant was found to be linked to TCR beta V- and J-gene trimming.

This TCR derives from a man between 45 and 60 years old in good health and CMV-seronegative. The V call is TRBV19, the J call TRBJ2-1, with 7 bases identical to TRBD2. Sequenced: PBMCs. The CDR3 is CASSASGGQFF. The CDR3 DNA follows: TGTGCCAGTAGTGCCTCGGGGGGGCAGTTCTTC.